The clone carrying this T cell receptor (beta chain) was picked up a small number of times. Primers for the PCR totalled 60 Vbeta and 13 Jbeta. Produced via immunoSEQ multiplex PCR; TCRdb's table is partial and in-frame only. The sample records about 140,000 clones, about 77% being singletons. This CDR3 contains 13 residues. V was clipped by 6 bases and J by 8 bases, with 13 bases between them. The V gene's germline CDR1 is LGHNT and CDR2 FRNRAP. The data are from a study of cytomegalovirus exposure and HLA in healthy donors. On the study more broadly: There were some 380 genotyped donors. Of these, 81% fell in the genetic ancestry cluster associated with self-reported Caucasian donors.

Sample: PBMCs. This chain connects TRBV12-5 to TRBJ1-4, with D possibly TRBD1 on 5 matching bases. The TCR was taken from a female donor in good health and CMV-seronegative. In nucleotides, the CDR3 is TGTGCTAGTGGCGGGGGGGTGGAGGAAAAACTGTTTTTT. This gives the protein CASGGGVEEKLFF.